This TCR beta chain was sequenced in a study of regulatory T cells in long-lasting Graves disease. Arm-PCR with iRepertoire HTBI primers amplified the CDR3 regions for these TCR beta libraries. Original analysis: The study identified more than 50 TRBV and about 14 TRBJ segments across samples. TCRdb analysed the multiplex PCR reads with MiXCR anew, one entry per CDR3 protein. TCRdb, rather than the study authors, made the V and J calls. Of around 460,000 distinct CDR3 sequences listed, 22% are singletons. As to time point: persistent/refractory GD, antithyroid drugs over 5 years with positive TRAb. The TCR library used RNA extracted from PBMCs. CDR3 size: 16 residues. With 5 bases removed from V and 6 bases from J, the gap between germline ends came to 20 bases.

The specimen comprised peripheral blood mononuclear cells (PBMCs), sampled when the disease was refractory, from a patient treated with antithyroid drugs. The chain uses TRBV12-3 or TRBV12-4 and TRBJ2-1; D possibly corresponds to TRBD2 (5 bases). The sequence derives from a female donor with Graves disease. CDR3 sequence (DNA): TGTGCCAGCAGTCTATACATAAGCGGTGTGGGCAATGAGCAGTTCTTC. This codes for CASSLYISGVGNEQFF.